The 21 T cell receptor beta chains given below trace back to one sample, sequenced in a study of T cell responses to AZD1222 COVID-19 vaccine. Generated by immunoSEQ multiplex PCR, the TCRdb table keeps only in-frame clones and is missing some. The sample has roughly 89,000 clones, approximately 88% seen once. The specimen was peripheral blood, collected on day 0 of MenACWY control vaccination. These receptors were taken from an adult in good health.

The chain joins TRBV5-1 to TRBJ2-5; the D gene is possibly TRBD1 (5 bases). V was cut by 4 bases and J by 2 bases, with 12 bases left in between. The CDR3 is 14 residues long. Looked up from germline, CDR1 is SGHRS and CDR2 is YFSETQ. This CDR3 reads CASSPMTAQETQYF. CDR3 nucleotides: TGCGCCAGCAGCCCCATGACAGCTCAAGAGACCCAGTACTTC.

V gene TRBV7-9 combines with J gene TRBJ1-5, with 8 bases lining up with TRBD1. V lost 2 bases and J lost 0; bases outside the gene matches: 6. There are 17 residues in the CDR3. Germline V gene data show CDR1 as SEHNR and CDR2 as FQNEAQ (reference sequence). CDR3 DNA sequence: TGTGCCAGCAGCTTATCAGGGGGCACGGATAGCAATCAGCCCCAGCATTTT. Translating gives CASSLSGGTDSNQPQHF.

This clone was seen a single time. This chain uses TRBV28 with TRBJ1-3, with D possibly TRBD1 on 5 matching bases. Between the trimmed V and J ends, which lost 5 bases and 1 base, there was a span of 15 bases. From germline, CDR1 is MDHEN and CDR2 SYDVKM. The length of the CDR3 is 16 residues. CDR3 loop: CASSPGGGSSGNTIYF. The DNA of the CDR3 is TGTGCCAGCAGTCCCGGGGGGGGGAGTTCTGGAAACACCATATATTTT.

This clone was observed a single time. The chain couples TRBV5-4 to TRBJ2-2; D is perhaps TRBD2 (6 bases). The germline V and J ends were trimmed by 0 bases and 5 bases, with 11 bases remaining between them. Germline lookup yields CDR1 SGHNT and CDR2 YYREEE (reference sequence). CDR3 length equals 15 residues. The CDR3: CASSLAGGRTGELFF. For the CDR3, the DNA is TGTGCCAGCAGCTTGGCGGGTGGGAGGACCGGGGAGCTGTTTTTT.

The J gene is TRBJ2-5, the V gene TRBV5-1, with a tentative D call TRBD1 (6 bases). Per the germline V gene, CDR1 is SGHRS and CDR2 is YFSETQ. This CDR3 region has 14 residues. With 5 bases removed from V and 5 bases from J, the gap between germline ends came to 16 bases. CDR3 loop: CASRKQQGGETQYF. Here the CDR3 DNA reads TGCGCCAGCAGGAAACAACAGGGCGGGGAGACCCAGTACTTC.

V usage is TRBV27 and J usage is TRBJ1-2, with a tentative D call TRBD1 (6 bases). Per germline, CDR1 MNHEY and CDR2 SMNVEV (reference sequence). The CDR3 sequence is 14 residues long. The V end was cut by 5 bases, the J end by 4 bases, with 14 bases between. The CDR3 DNA reads TGTGCCAGCAGTCCCCAGACAGGCATCTATGGCTACACCTTC. It encodes CASSPQTGIYGYTF.

This sequence joins TRBV5-1 and TRBJ2-5; possible D gene TRBD2, 6 bases. Trimming left V 5 bases short and J 5 bases short, with 7 bases between. Germline V gives CDR1 SGHRS, CDR2 YFSETQ. CDR3 size: 11 residues. The CDR3 spells CASRAGETQYF. CDR3 nucleotides: TGCGCCAGCAGAGCGGGCGAGACCCAGTACTTC.

This chain uses TRBV14 with TRBJ2-6; possible D gene TRBD2, 5 bases. V was shortened by 0 bases and J by 4 bases, with 13 bases between the two germline ends. Germline lookup yields CDR1 SGHDN and CDR2 FVKESK. The CDR3 has 17 residues. The CDR3 protein is CASSQDLGGTGANVLTF. CDR3 nucleotide sequence: TGTGCCAGCAGCCAAGATCTTGGAGGTACAGGGGCCAACGTCCTGACTTTC.

This clone appeared once. The chain couples TRBV7-9 to TRBJ2-7; D is uncertain. The CDR3 runs to 14 residues. Germline V gene lookup returns CDR1 SEHNR and CDR2 FQNEAQ (reference sequence). V lost 0 bases and J 2 bases, leaving 8 bases between the germline ends. CDR3 bases: TGTGCCAGCAGCTTAGCCGGGTTTACCTACGAGCAGTACTTC. Protein: CASSLAGFTYEQYF.

DNA of the CDR3: TGTGCCAGCAGTTTCAGCGGAACCCTCCAAGAGACCCAGTACTTC. The encoded protein is CASSFSGTLQETQYF. This chain connects TRBV27 to TRBJ2-5; maybe TRBD2 (5 bases). The CDR3 contains 15 residues. Germline V gives CDR1 MNHEY, CDR2 SMNVEV (reference sequence). V was trimmed by 3 bases and J by 1 base, leaving 12 bases between them.

The chain combines TRBV21-1 with TRBJ2-5. TRBV21-1 is a pseudogene. The length of the CDR3 is 14 residues. The CDR3 region is CASSKIRRRKTQYF. CDR3 DNA sequence: TGTGCCAGCAGCAAAATTCGTCGAAGGAAGACCCAGTACTTC.

CDR3 DNA sequence: TGTGCCAGCAGCTTAGGTGTGGCGGGTGTTGGGCAGCCCCAGCATTTT. This sequence encodes CASSLGVAGVGQPQHF. V and J are TRBV7-6 and TRBJ1-5; D is undetermined. The V gene lost 1 base and the J gene lost 7 bases, with 17 bases spanning the gap. This CDR3 has 16 residues. From germline, CDR1 is SGHVS and CDR2 FNYEAQ.

J is TRBJ2-7 and V is TRBV20-1; no definite D call. CDR1 is DFQATT, CDR2 SNEGSKA, per germline (reference sequence). V was clipped by 6 bases and J by 0 bases, with 12 bases between them. The length of the CDR3 is 13 residues. The CDR3, as DNA: TGCAGTGCAAGTCAGGCGAGCTCCTACGAGCAGTACTTC. It codes for CSASQASSYEQYF.

The chain employs TRBV9 and TRBJ2-6; 9 bases line up with TRBD1. CDR1 and CDR2 (germline): SGDLS, YYNGEE. The ends lost 4 bases at V and 0 bases at J; junction bases unmatched: 11. The CDR3 sequence is 19 residues long. CDR3 in amino acids: CASSPRDRERYSGANVLTF. The DNA of the CDR3 is TGTGCCAGCAGCCCGAGGGACAGGGAGCGGTACTCTGGGGCCAACGTCCTGACTTTC.

V usage is TRBV29-1 and J usage is TRBJ2-1; 10 bases are a match to TRBD1. This CDR3 contains 17 residues. CDR1 and CDR2 from the germline V gene are SQVTM and ANQGSEA. The V and J ends lost 7 bases and 0 bases, in that order; junction bases with no gene match: 12. In DNA form, the CDR3 reads TGCAGCGCCGGGACAGGGGCTACCTTAAGCTCCTACAATGAGCAGTTCTTC. Residues: CSAGTGATLSSYNEQFF.

J is TRBJ2-7 and V is TRBV6-5, with 7 bases that match TRBD2. CDR3 size: 13 residues. Unmatched junction bases numbered 6, after V lost 10 bases and J lost 0 bases. Germline CDR1 reads MNHEY; CDR2 reads SVGAGI. This CDR3 is CATGGRSSYEQYF. CDR3 coding DNA: TGTGCCACCGGCGGGAGAAGCTCCTACGAGCAGTACTTC.

This chain joins TRBV25-1 and TRBJ2-7; 10 nucleotides line up with TRBD1. The V segment lost 4 bases and the J segment 11 bases; nucleotides outside the gene matches: 8. This CDR3 region has 13 residues. CDR1 is MGHDK and CDR2 is SYGVNS in the germline V gene. The CDR3 DNA reads as TGTGCCAGCAGTGGACAGGGGGCGGATTTAGAGTACTTC. This gives the protein CASSGQGADLEYF.

The chain has TRBV9 and TRBJ2-2, with D hard to call. This CDR3 region has 13 residues. Germline loops: CDR1 SGDLS, CDR2 YYNGEE. Trimming pared 2 bases from V and 4 bases from J, leaving 6 bases between. The CDR3 reads CASSVAGTGELFF. DNA for the CDR3: TGTGCCAGCAGCGTCGCCGGCACCGGGGAGCTGTTTTTT.

The V gene is TRBV2, the J gene TRBJ2-2; D assignment may be TRBD1 or TRBD2 (5 bases each). Germline CDR1 SNHLY, CDR2 FYNNEI. This CDR3 is built from 12 residues. The germline V and J ends were trimmed by 6 bases and 7 bases, with 9 bases remaining between them. CDR3 in amino acids: CASRGESGELFF. The CDR3 DNA follows: TGTGCCAGCAGGGGGGAGAGCGGGGAGCTGTTTTTT.

The chain recombines TRBV7-2 with TRBJ1-2; D unresolved. The CDR3 is 15 amino acids. V shed 9 bases and J shed 4 bases, with 21 bases lying between them. Germline V CDR1 and CDR2: SGHTA, FQGNSA. The CDR3 DNA sequence: TGTGCCAGTTCCTCCGCGGGCCCCACGGGCTATGGCTACACCTTC. Its translation: CASSSAGPTGYGYTF.

The chain joins TRBV5-6 to TRBJ1-2; TRBD1 matches at 7 bases. Trimming at V came to 0 bases and at J to 3 bases, leaving 5 bases not matched to a gene. Germline lookup yields CDR1 SGHDT and CDR2 YYEEEE. This CDR3 spans 15 amino acids. The CDR3 sequence: CASSLGQGDDYGYTF. In nucleotides, the CDR3 is TGTGCCAGCAGCTTGGGACAGGGTGATGACTATGGCTACACCTTC.